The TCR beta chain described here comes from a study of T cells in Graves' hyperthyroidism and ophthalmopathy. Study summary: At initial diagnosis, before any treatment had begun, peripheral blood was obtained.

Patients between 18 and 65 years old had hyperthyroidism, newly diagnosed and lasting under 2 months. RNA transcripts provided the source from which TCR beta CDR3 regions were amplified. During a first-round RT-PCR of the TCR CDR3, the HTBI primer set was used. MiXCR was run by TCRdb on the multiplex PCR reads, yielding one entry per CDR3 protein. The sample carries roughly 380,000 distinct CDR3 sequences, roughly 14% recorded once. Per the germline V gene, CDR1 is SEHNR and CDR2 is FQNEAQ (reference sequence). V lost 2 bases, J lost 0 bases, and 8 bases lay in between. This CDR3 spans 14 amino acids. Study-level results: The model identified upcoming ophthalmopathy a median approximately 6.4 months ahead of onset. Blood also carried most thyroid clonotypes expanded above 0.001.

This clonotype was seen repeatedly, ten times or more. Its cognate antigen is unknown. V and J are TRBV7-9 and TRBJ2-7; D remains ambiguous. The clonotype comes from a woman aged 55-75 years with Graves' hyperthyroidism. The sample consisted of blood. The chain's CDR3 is CASSLSQNSYEQYF. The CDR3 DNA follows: TGTGCCAGCAGCTTAAGTCAGAACTCCTACGAGCAGTACTTC.